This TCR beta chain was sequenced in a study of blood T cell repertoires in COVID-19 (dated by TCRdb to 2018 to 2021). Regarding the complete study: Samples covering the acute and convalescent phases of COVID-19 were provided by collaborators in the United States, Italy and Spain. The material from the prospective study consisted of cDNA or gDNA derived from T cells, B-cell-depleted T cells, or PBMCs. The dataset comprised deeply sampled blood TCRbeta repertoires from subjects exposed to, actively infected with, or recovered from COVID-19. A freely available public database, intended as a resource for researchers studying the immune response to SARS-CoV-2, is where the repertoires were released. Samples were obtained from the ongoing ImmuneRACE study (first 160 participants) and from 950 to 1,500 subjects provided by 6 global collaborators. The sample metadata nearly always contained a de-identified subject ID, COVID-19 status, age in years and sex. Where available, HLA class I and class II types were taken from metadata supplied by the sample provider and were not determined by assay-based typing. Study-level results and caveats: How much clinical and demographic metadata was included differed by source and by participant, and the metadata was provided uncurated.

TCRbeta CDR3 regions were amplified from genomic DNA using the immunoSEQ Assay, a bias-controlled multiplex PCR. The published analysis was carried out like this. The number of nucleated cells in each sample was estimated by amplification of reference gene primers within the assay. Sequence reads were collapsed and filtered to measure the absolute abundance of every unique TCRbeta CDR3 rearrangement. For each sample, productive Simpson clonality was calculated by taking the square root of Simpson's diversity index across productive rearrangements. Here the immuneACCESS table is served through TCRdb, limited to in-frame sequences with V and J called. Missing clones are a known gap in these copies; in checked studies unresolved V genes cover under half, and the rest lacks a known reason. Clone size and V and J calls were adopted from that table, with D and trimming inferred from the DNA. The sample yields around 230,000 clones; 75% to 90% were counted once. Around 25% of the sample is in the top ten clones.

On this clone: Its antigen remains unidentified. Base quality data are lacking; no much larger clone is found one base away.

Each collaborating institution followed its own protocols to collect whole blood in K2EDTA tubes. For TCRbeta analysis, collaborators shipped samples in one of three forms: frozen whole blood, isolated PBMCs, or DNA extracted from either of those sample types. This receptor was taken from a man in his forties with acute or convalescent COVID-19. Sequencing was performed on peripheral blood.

The nucleotides are TGTGCCAGCAGCCAGCCCGGGACAGTTGGAAACACCATATATTTT. Translated, this is CASSQPGTVGNTIYF. Recombination joined TRBV14 with TRBJ1-3, with 7 bases in between that match TRBD1. The germline V gene supplies CDR1 SGHDN and CDR2 FVKESK. V trim: 3 bases; J trim: 3 bases; unmatched bases: 5. The CDR3 runs 15 amino acids, cysteine and phenylalanine included. Solely the CDR3 DNA is kept, with 45 bases framed from the first base.